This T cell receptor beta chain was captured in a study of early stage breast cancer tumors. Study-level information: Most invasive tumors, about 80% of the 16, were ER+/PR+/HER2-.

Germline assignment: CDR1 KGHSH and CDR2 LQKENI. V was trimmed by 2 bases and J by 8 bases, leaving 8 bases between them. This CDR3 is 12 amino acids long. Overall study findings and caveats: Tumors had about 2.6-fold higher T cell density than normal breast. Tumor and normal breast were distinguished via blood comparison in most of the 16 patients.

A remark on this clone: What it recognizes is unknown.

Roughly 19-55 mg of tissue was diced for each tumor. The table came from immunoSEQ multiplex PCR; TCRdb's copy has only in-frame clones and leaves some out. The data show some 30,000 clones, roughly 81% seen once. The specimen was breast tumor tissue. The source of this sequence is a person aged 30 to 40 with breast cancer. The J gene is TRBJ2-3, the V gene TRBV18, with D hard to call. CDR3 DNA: TGTGCCAGCTCACCATCGGACCCTACGCAGTATTTT. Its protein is CASSPSDPTQYF.